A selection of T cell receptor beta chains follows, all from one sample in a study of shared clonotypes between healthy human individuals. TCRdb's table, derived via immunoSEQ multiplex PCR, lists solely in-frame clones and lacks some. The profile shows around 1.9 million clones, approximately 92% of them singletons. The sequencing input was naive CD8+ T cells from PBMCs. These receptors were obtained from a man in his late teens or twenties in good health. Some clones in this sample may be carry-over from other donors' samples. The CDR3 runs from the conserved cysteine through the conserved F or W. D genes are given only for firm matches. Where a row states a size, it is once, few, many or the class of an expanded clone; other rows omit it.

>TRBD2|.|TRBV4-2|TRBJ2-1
CASSQDPASGYYNEQFF
TGTGCCAGCAGCCAAGATCCGGCTAGCGGGTACTACAATGAGCAGTTCTTC
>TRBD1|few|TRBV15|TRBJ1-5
CATSRGNRGEQPQHF
TGTGCCACCAGCAGAGGAAACAGGGGTGAGCAGCCCCAGCATTTT
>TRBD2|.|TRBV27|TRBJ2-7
CASSSGGSGHEQYF
TGTGCCAGCAGTTCGGGCGGGAGCGGCCACGAGCAGTACTTC
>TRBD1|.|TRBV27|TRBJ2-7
CASRPGQGGEQYF
TGTGCCAGCAGACCCGGACAGGGGGGCGAGCAGTACTTC
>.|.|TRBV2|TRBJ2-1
CASRSPWRDPNNEQFF
TGTGCCAGCAGGAGCCCCTGGCGCGACCCGAACAATGAGCAGTTCTTC
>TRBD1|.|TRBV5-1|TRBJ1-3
CASSGTGGGNTIYF
TGCGCCAGCAGCGGAACAGGGGGCGGAAACACCATATATTTT
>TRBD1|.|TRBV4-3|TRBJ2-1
CASSLGTVTYNEQFF
TGCGCCAGCAGCCTGGGGACAGTTACCTACAATGAGCAGTTCTTC
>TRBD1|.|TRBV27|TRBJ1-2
CASSLWAGDSYGYTF
TGTGCCAGCAGTTTATGGGCGGGGGACAGCTATGGCTACACCTTC
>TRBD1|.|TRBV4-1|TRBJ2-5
CASSQLGDSPLQETQYF
TGCGCCAGCAGCCAGCTCGGGGACAGTCCCCTCCAAGAGACCCAGTACTTC
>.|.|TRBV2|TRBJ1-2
CASSPPLDRNYGYTF
TGTGCCAGCAGCCCCCCTCTGGACAGAAACTATGGCTACACCTTC
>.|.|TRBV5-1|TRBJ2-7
CASSFFSPGGRTAYEQYF
TGCGCCAGCAGCTTTTTCAGCCCTGGCGGCCGGACCGCCTACGAGCAGTACTTC
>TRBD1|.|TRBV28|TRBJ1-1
CASSLYTGGTEAFF
TGTGCCAGCAGTTTGTATACAGGGGGCACTGAAGCTTTCTTT
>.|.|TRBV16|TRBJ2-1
CASSPEWGRYEQFF
TGTGCCAGCAGCCCCGAGTGGGGCAGGTATGAGCAGTTCTTC
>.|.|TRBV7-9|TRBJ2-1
CASSFSVDEQFF
TGTGCCAGCAGCTTTAGCGTGGATGAGCAGTTCTTC
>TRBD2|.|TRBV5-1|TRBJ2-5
CASSPQLGLAGVQETQYF
TGCGCCAGCAGCCCCCAGCTAGGGCTAGCGGGAGTACAAGAGACCCAGTACTTC
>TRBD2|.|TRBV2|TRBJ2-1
CASSERTSGRASYNEQFF
TGTGCCAGCAGTGAACGGACTAGCGGGAGGGCCTCCTACAATGAGCAGTTCTTC
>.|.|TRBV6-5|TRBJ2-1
CASSYGQVNEQFF
TGTGCCAGCAGTTACGGTCAGGTCAATGAGCAGTTCTTC
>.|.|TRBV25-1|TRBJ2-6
CASSGKQAGQSRANVLTF
TGTGCCAGCAGTGGCAAACAAGCTGGACAAAGTCGGGCCAACGTCCTGACTTTC
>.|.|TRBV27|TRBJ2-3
CASSKVMRQSTDTQYF
TGTGCCAGCAGTAAAGTCATGAGACAATCCACAGATACGCAGTATTTT
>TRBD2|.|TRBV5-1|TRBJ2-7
CASSPTSGSRDEQYF
TGCGCCAGCAGCCCGACTAGCGGGAGTCGGGACGAGCAGTACTTC
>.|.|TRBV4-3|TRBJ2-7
CASSQARDYEQYF
TGCGCCAGCAGCCAAGCTCGGGACTACGAGCAGTACTTC
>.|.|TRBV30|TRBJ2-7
CAWSVATYEQYF
TGTGCCTGGAGTGTTGCAACCTACGAGCAGTACTTC
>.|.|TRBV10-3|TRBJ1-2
CAISEPGGYTF
TGTGCCATCAGTGAACCTGGTGGCTACACCTTC
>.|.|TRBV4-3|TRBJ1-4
CASSEHTGINEKLFF
TGCGCCAGCAGCGAACACACGGGGATAAATGAAAAACTGTTTTTT
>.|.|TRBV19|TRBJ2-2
CASSPRGGTGELFF
TGTGCCAGTAGTCCGCGGGGTGGAACCGGGGAGCTGTTTTTT
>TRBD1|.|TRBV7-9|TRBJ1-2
CASSLGQNTPNYGYTF
TGTGCCAGCAGCTTGGGACAGAATACTCCTAACTATGGCTACACCTTC
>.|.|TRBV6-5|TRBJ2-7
CASSSMVGDEQYF
TGTGCCAGCTCTTCTATGGTGGGGGACGAGCAGTACTTC
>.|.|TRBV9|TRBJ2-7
CASSPFLDSYEQYF
TGTGCCAGCAGCCCATTCCTTGACTCGTACGAGCAGTACTTC
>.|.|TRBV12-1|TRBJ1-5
CASSLPGTITLNQPQHF
TGTGCCAGCAGCCTACCCGGGACGATTACCCTCAATCAGCCCCAGCATTTT
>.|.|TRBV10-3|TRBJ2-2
CAISDLGTAGTGELFF
TGTGCCATCAGTGATTTAGGGACCGCCGGGACCGGGGAGCTGTTTTTT
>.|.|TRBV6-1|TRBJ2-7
CAGSFGSYEQYF
TGTGCCGGCTCCTTTGGCTCCTACGAGCAGTACTTC
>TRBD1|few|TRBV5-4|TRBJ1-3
CASSSGTGTDTIYF
TGTGCCAGCAGCTCAGGGACAGGGACCGACACCATATATTTT
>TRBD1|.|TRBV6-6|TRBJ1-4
CASARDRGDEKLFF
TGTGCCAGCGCACGGGACAGGGGGGATGAAAAACTGTTTTTT
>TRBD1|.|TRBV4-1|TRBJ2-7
CASSQATGNPYEQYF
TGCGCCAGCAGCCAAGCGACAGGGAACCCCTACGAGCAGTACTTC
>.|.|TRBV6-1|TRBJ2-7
CASSETGPTPDEQYF
TGTGCCAGCAGTGAAACCGGGCCTACCCCCGACGAGCAGTACTTC
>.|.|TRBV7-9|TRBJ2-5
CASSSLRETQYF
TGTGCCAGCAGCTCCCTCAGGGAGACCCAGTACTTC
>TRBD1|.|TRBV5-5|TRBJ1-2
CASSRDRGPDGYTF
TGTGCCAGCAGTAGGGACAGGGGGCCGGATGGCTACACCTTC
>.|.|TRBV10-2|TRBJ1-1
CAASTVVWEAFF
TGCGCCGCCAGCACAGTTGTCTGGGAAGCTTTCTTT
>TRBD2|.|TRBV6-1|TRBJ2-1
CASKGLAGGNEQFF
TGTGCCAGCAAGGGACTAGCGGGAGGTAATGAGCAGTTCTTC
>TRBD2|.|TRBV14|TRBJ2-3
CASSQLQLAGIDTQYF
TGTGCCAGCAGCCAATTACAACTAGCGGGAATAGATACGCAGTATTTT
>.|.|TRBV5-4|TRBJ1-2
CASSLRSQGKGGYTF
TGTGCCAGCAGCTTGAGGTCGCAGGGGAAAGGGGGCTACACCTTC
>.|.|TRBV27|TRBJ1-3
CASSLTEGAGNTIYF
TGTGCCAGCAGTTTAACCGAGGGGGCTGGAAACACCATATATTTT
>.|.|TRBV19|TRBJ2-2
CASSLPNLRYTGELFF
TGTGCCAGTAGTCTTCCCAATTTACGATACACCGGGGAGCTGTTTTTT
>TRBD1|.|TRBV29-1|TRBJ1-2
CSVEVRQGAYGYTF
TGCAGCGTTGAAGTCAGACAGGGGGCCTATGGCTACACCTTC
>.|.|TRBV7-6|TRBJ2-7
CASSLIPGSYEQYF
TGTGCCAGCAGCTTGATACCTGGCTCCTACGAGCAGTACTTC
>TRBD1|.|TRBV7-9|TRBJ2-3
CASSPPTGQTVDTQYF
TGTGCCAGCAGCCCCCCGACAGGGCAAACGGTGGATACGCAGTATTTT